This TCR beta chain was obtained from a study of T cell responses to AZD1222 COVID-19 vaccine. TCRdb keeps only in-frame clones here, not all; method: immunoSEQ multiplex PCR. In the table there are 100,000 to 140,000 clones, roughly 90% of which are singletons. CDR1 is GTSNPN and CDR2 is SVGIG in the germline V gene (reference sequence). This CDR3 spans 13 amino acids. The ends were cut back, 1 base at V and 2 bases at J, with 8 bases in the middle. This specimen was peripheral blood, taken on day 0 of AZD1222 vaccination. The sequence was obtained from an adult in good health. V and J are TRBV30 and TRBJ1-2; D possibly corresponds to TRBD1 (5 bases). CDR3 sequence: CAWSEGRNYGYTF. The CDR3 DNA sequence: TGTGCCTGGAGTGAGGGACGGAACTATGGCTACACCTTC. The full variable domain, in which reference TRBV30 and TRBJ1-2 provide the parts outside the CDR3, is SQTIHQWPATLVQPVGSPLSLECTVEGTSNPNLYWYRQAAGRGLQLLFYSVGIGQISSEVPQNLSASRPQDRQFILSSKKLLLSDSGFYLCAWSEGRNYGYTFGSGTRLTVV.